This T cell receptor beta chain was documented in a study of early T cells in non-severe SARS-CoV-2 infection. Overall study context: Alpha and beta chains were unpaired, from unsorted whole-blood bulk RNA. General study points: Anti-spike CD8 specificities were favored by VDJdb matching, whose results missed private and CD4 specificities.

This clonotype showed up just a few times. Its specificity is unknown. Individual cDNA molecules were tagged with unique molecular identifiers. TCRdb independently ran MiXCR on the 5' RACE reads; one entry per CDR3 protein. The repertoire holds under 85,000 distinct CDR3 sequences, with over 10% as singletons. Source material: whole blood. This TCR was recovered from an adult who was a healthcare worker with PCR-confirmed SARS-CoV-2 infection or an uninfected control (not recorded which).

CDR3: CASSPSGPYNSPLHF. The DNA for the CDR3 is TGTGCCAGCAGCCCCTCCGGCCCTTATAATTCACCCCTCCACTTT. The rearrangement links TRBV14 to TRBJ1-6; D gene uncertain. V dropped 4 bases and J dropped 4 bases, with 11 bases sitting between them. The germline gives CDR1 SGHDN, CDR2 FVKESK. This CDR3 has 15 residues. The whole variable domain, remainder taken from reference TRBV14 and TRBJ1-6, is EAGVTQFPSHSVIEKGQTVTLRCDPISGHDNLYWYRRVMGKEIKFLLHFVKESKQDESGMPNNRFLAERTGGTYSTLKVQPAELEDSGVYFCASSPSGPYNSPLHFGNGTRLTVT.